The present entry profiles one T cell receptor (beta chain) with its context. What it binds is not known. The method was immunoSEQ multiplex PCR; TCRdb's version includes in-frame clones alone and lacks a portion of them. Of hundreds of thousands of clones listed, roughly 70% are singletons. CDR3 length equals 15 residues. The V gene end was trimmed by 4 bases and the J gene end by 3 bases; junction bases not matched to a gene: 6. CDR1 and CDR2 from the germline V gene are SGHRS and YFSETQ. This sample is drawn from a study of cytotoxic CD8 clonotypes in ibrutinib-treated CLL. Turning to the study itself: Patients gave response samples after a median about eleven months of treatment, range 6 to 36. Study findings and constraints: Few clonotypes were public, and these shrank or held steady under treatment.

This TCR derives from a human donor with chronic lymphocytic leukemia. The material was PBMCs, obtained after 24 months of ibrutinib treatment. This chain connects TRBV5-1 to TRBJ2-7, with 11 bases fitting TRBD2. The CDR3 sequence: CASSPALAGGYEQYF. Written as DNA, the CDR3 is TGCGCCAGCAGCCCGGCCCTAGCGGGAGGCTACGAGCAGTACTTC.